This T cell receptor beta chain was sequenced during a study of T cells in localized non-small cell lung cancer. Study-wide results and limits: Uninvolved adjacent lung showed peak T cell clonality, exceeding tumor. Of the top 100 tumor clones, median 57 were in adjacent lung, about 26 among its top 100. Heterogeneity stays possible, as sequencing covered only one tumor region.

Profiled with immunoSEQ multiplex PCR; TCRdb holds only in-frame clones, not every one. This sample yields more than 50,000 clones, of which over 80% are seen a single time; 15% to 20% belongs to the top ten. Regarding this clone: What it binds is not known.

CDR3 length equals 13 residues. With 6 bases removed from V and 2 bases from J, the gap between germline ends came to 10 bases. The germline CDR1 and CDR2 sequences are SEHNR and FQNEAQ (reference sequence). The sample was peripheral blood, taken before any cancer treatment. The J gene is TRBJ1-1, the V gene TRBV7-9; D is undetermined. The TCR was taken from a female donor of 60 years or more with stage II squamous cell lung carcinoma. The CDR3 DNA reads as TGTGCCAGCAGGTCCACAAGTAACACTGAAGCTTTCTTT. It translates to CASRSTSNTEAFF.